These 19 T cell receptor beta chains were sequenced from one sample in a study of shared clonotypes between healthy human individuals. CD45RO-negative, CCR7-positively selected cells formed the naive CD8 fraction, excluding terminally differentiated effector memory CD45RA+ cells. The protocol was immunoSEQ multiplex PCR, while the TCRdb copy is restricted to in-frame clones and leaves out a portion. The sample shows some 800,000 clones, approximately 92% of them seen only once. The sample taken for sequencing was naive CD8+ T cells sorted from blood. These receptors were taken from a young man in good health.

The genes are TRBV7-6 and TRBJ1-1; 7 bases are shared with TRBD1. From germline, CDR1 is SGHVS and CDR2 FNYEAQ. The CDR3 covers 15 residues. V lost 5 bases and J lost 5; bases outside the gene matches: 11. The CDR3 spells CASSLQTGVGTEAFF. CDR3 sequence (DNA): TGTGCCAGCAGCCTTCAAACAGGGGTTGGGACTGAAGCTTTCTTT.

This sequence joins TRBV9 and TRBJ2-3; 8 nucleotides line up with TRBD2. From germline, CDR1 is SGDLS and CDR2 YYNGEE. V lost 0 bases to trimming and J lost 2 bases; unmatched junction nucleotides: 5. The CDR3 runs 16 residues. The CDR3 here is CASSVVGSGTTDTQYF. In DNA form, the CDR3 reads TGTGCCAGCAGCGTAGTTGGTAGCGGGACCACAGATACGCAGTATTTT. Complete variable domain (other parts from reference TRBV9 and TRBJ2-3): DSGVTQTPKHLITATGQRVTLRCSPRSGDLSVYWYQQSLDQGLQFLIQYYNGEERAKGNILERFSAQQFPDLHSELNLSSLELGDSALYFCASSVVGSGTTDTQYFGPGTRLTVL.

This clone was detected once. This specimen includes other DNA sequences encoding the same CDR3. CDR3 in amino acids: CASSQAGTYNEQFF. The CDR3 nucleotides are TGCGCCAGCAGCCAAGCGGGGACCTACAATGAGCAGTTCTTC. The chain recombines TRBV4-1 with TRBJ2-1; D possibly corresponds to TRBD2 (5 bases). The CDR3 contains 14 residues. The germline gives CDR1 MGHRA, CDR2 YSYEKL. V was trimmed by 1 base and J by 2 bases, leaving 6 bases between them.

DNA of the CDR3: TGTGCCAGCAGCTCCGAACAGACGGGCGGCACTGAAGCTTTCTTT. Amino acid sequence: CASSSEQTGGTEAFF. The V and J genes are TRBV7-9 and TRBJ1-1; D gene unclear. The V gene's germline CDR1 is SEHNR and CDR2 FQNEAQ (reference sequence). V was clipped by 4 bases and J by 4 bases, with 16 bases between them. The length of the CDR3 is 15 residues.

This sequence joins TRBV9 and TRBJ2-7, with a tentative D call TRBD2 (5 bases). There are 13 residues in the CDR3. Per the germline V gene, CDR1 is SGDLS and CDR2 is YYNGEE. The V end was cut by 1 base, the J end by 5 bases, with 10 bases between. CDR3 in amino acids: CASSVPWENEQYF. The CDR3 DNA sequence: TGTGCCAGCAGCGTACCTTGGGAGAACGAGCAGTACTTC.

The genes are TRBV7-2 and TRBJ2-7; 14 bases fit TRBD2. Germline-derived CDR1 and CDR2 are SGHTA and FQGNSA. The CDR3 contains 17 residues. Trimming took 1 base from V and 7 from J; bases not matched to a gene: 9. CDR3 DNA: TGTGCCAGCAGCTTAGTGTTCCGGACTAGCGGGAGGCCAGAGCAGTACTTC. Amino acids: CASSLVFRTSGRPEQYF.

The genes are TRBV23-1 and TRBJ2-1, with D possibly called TRBD1 or TRBD2 (7 bases each). TRBV23-1 is labeled an ORF, and its function is uncertain. The CDR3 runs to 17 residues. Trimming removed 8 bases from V and 1 base from J, with 21 bases in between. The CDR3 region is CASDPLARGGSYNEQFF. CDR3 nucleotide sequence: TGCGCCAGCGACCCCCTGGCCAGGGGGGGATCCTACAATGAGCAGTTCTTC.

Concerning this clone itself: Other nucleotide sequences in the sample specify the same CDR3. The V gene is TRBV27, the J gene TRBJ1-5; TRBD1 agrees at 11 bases. The trim removed 2 bases at V and 4 bases at J, leaving 1 base unmatched. The V gene's germline CDR1 is MNHEY and CDR2 SMNVEV (reference sequence). This CDR3 is built from 15 residues. The CDR3 loop reads CASSLGTGGNQPQHF. The CDR3 region has the DNA TGTGCCAGCAGTTTAGGGACAGGGGGTAATCAGCCCCAGCATTTT.

The table lists this clone with a count of one. The rearrangement links TRBV7-9 to TRBJ2-4; D possibly corresponds to TRBD1 (6 bases). The CDR3 runs to 14 residues. The V end lost 4 bases, the J end lost 7 bases, and 14 bases lay between the germline ends. Per the germline V gene, CDR1 is SEHNR and CDR2 is FQNEAQ (reference sequence). CDR3 residues: CASSSSDRRNIQYF. As DNA, the CDR3 is TGTGCCAGCAGCTCCTCAGACAGGAGGAACATTCAGTACTTC.

In regard to this clone: The same CDR3 also results from other DNA sequences found in this sample. The J gene is TRBJ2-7, the V gene TRBV4-1; 10 bases agree with TRBD2. This CDR3 comprises 14 residues. V shed 4 bases and J 4 bases; nucleotides not matched to a gene: 4. Germline CDR1 and CDR2: MGHRA and YSYEKL. This CDR3 is CASSPGTSVYEQYF. CDR3 DNA sequence: TGCGCCAGCAGCCCCGGGACTAGCGTTTACGAGCAGTACTTC.

About this clone: The same CDR3 arises from other DNA sequences in this sample as well. The V gene is TRBV27, the J gene TRBJ2-7; the D gene could be TRBD1 or TRBD2 (5 bases each). Germline CDR1 MNHEY, CDR2 SMNVEV (reference sequence). The CDR3 covers 13 residues. The ends were cut back, 3 bases at V and 3 bases at J, with 9 bases in the middle. The DNA for the CDR3 is TGTGCCAGCAGTTTGGGGACCTTCTACGAGCAGTACTTC. Translated, it gives CASSLGTFYEQYF.

The CDR3 region is CAWSGYRRNTDTQYF. The CDR3 DNA sequence: TGTGCCTGGAGTGGCTACCGTCGTAACACAGATACGCAGTATTTT. The rearrangement uses TRBV30 and TRBJ2-3; no clear D. The ends were cut back, 1 base at V and 2 bases at J, with 13 bases in the middle. The CDR3 extends over 15 amino acids. Germline loops: CDR1 GTSNPN, CDR2 SVGIG (reference sequence).

The V call is TRBV2, the J call TRBJ2-7; D unresolved. The germline V gene has CDR1 SNHLY and CDR2 FYNNEI. V gave up 0 bases and J gave up 4 bases, with 16 bases separating them. The CDR3 is 16 amino acids. The CDR3 DNA sequence: TGTGCCAGCAGTGAAGCCGGTCCAAATGTCTCTTACGAGCAGTACTTC. It is translated as CASSEAGPNVSYEQYF. Full variable domain (missing parts from reference TRBV2 and TRBJ2-7): EPEVTQTPSHQVTQMGQEVILRCVPISNHLYFYWYRQILGQKVEFLVSFYNNEISEKSEIFDDQFSVERPDGSNFTLKIRSTKLEDSAMYFCASSEAGPNVSYEQYFGPGTRLTVT.

The gene calls are TRBV11-2 and TRBJ2-7; 13 nucleotides agree with TRBD2. This CDR3 is built from 14 residues. Germline V lookup: CDR1 SGHAT, CDR2 FQNNGV. The junction had 0 bases not matched to a gene; V was cut back by 5 bases and J by 2 bases. CDR3 DNA: TGTGCCAGCAGCGGACTAGCGGGAGCCTACGAGCAGTACTTC. Protein product: CASSGLAGAYEQYF.

This chain uses TRBV28 with TRBJ2-2; D unresolved. Trimming took 2 bases from V and 0 from J, leaving 22 bases between them. The CDR3 has 20 amino acids. The V gene's germline CDR1 is MDHEN and CDR2 SYDVKM. The CDR3 reads CASSLPPPHVETSNTGELFF. The CDR3 region has the DNA TGTGCCAGCAGTTTACCCCCTCCCCACGTGGAGACCTCGAACACCGGGGAGCTGTTTTTT.

The chain has TRBV20-1 and TRBJ1-1; D is unclear. Trimming took off 0 bases at V and 7 bases at J, with 3 bases between the two ends. Germline V gene sequence: CDR1 DFQATT, CDR2 SNEGSKA (reference sequence). CDR3 length: 10 residues. The CDR3: CSAREGEAFF. For the CDR3, the DNA is TGCAGTGCTAGAGAGGGTGAAGCTTTCTTT.

This chain connects TRBV11-2 to TRBJ2-1; D call uncertain. CDR3 length: 17 residues. The V gene lost 4 bases and the J gene lost 8 bases, with 24 bases spanning the gap. CDR1 is SGHAT and CDR2 is FQNNGV in the germline V gene. The CDR3 coding sequence is TGTGCCAGCAGCTCCTTTAGCCTCCTTACGGGCGATGATGAGCAGTTCTTC. It translates to CASSSFSLLTGDDEQFF.

The V and J genes are TRBV12-2 and TRBJ1-5. TRBV12-2 is a pseudogene. The CDR3 contains 16 residues. CDR3 coding DNA: TGTGCAAGTCGCTGTAGAAGCCACGCGGGGGGTCAGCCCCAGCATTTT. Amino acid sequence: CASRCRSHAGGQPQHF.

The rearrangement joins TRBV7-9 to TRBJ2-1; the D gene is possibly TRBD2 (5 bases). The germline V and J ends were trimmed by 5 bases and 8 bases, with 19 bases remaining between them. The CDR3 loop spans 15 amino acids. Looked up from germline, CDR1 is SEHNR and CDR2 is FQNEAQ (reference sequence). In DNA form, the CDR3 reads TGTGCCAGCAGCCCAAGGGCCCGGGAACGGGATGAGCAGTTCTTC. This codes for CASSPRARERDEQFF.